The text below deals with one TCR beta chain. Authors' methods: Estimation of nucleated cell counts was performed using reference gene primer amplification. TCRdb's table, derived via immunoSEQ multiplex PCR, lists solely in-frame clones and lacks some. V, J and clone size derive from that table, while D and trimming were established from the DNA sequence. The sample shows approximately 220,000 clones, 83% of them seen only once. This sample was taken from a study of blood T cell repertoires in COVID-19. Study as a whole: The United States, Italy and Spain were the sources of the acute and convalescent COVID-19 samples. PBMCs, B-cell-depleted T cells, or T cells provided the cDNA or gDNA that made up the material.

CDR1 and CDR2 (germline): LNHNV, YYDKDF (reference sequence). The CDR3 spans 16 residues. V was pared by 1 base and J by 2 bases, with 12 bases between. This sequence originates from a woman in her thirties or forties with active or convalescent COVID-19. The sequencing sample was made of peripheral blood. The V and J genes are TRBV15 and TRBJ1-3; D unresolved. The CDR3 coding sequence is TGTGCCACCAGCAGAGGAGGTGATGCTCCTGGAAACACCATATATTTT. This sequence encodes CATSRGGDAPGNTIYF.